The 28 T cell receptor beta chains in this list originate from one sample, sequenced in a study of T cells in Graves' hyperthyroidism and ophthalmopathy. TCR beta CDR3 regions were amplified from RNA. The primer set for the first-round RT-PCR of the TCR CDR3 was HTBI. MiXCR was run by TCRdb on the multiplex PCR reads, yielding one entry per CDR3 protein. The table lists about 510,000 distinct CDR3 sequences, 14% of them singletons, with roughly 13% in the top ten. The sequenced sample was blood. These receptors were collected from a woman aged 35 to 49 with Graves' hyperthyroidism.

V is TRBV28 and J is TRBJ1-2; 8 bases are a match to TRBD1. Germline V gene lookup returns CDR1 MDHEN and CDR2 SYDVKM. The V and J ends lost 4 bases and 8 bases, in that order; junction bases with no gene match: 3. This CDR3 is built from 12 residues. The CDR3 reads CASSYDRGGYTF. The CDR3 DNA sequence: TGTGCCAGCAGTTACGACAGGGGCGGCTACACCTTC.

The chain recombines TRBV5-6 with TRBJ2-5; either TRBD1 or TRBD2 may supply D (6 bases each). Germline V gene data show CDR1 as SGHDT and CDR2 as YYEEEE. V was shortened by 2 bases and J by 5 bases, with 13 bases between the two germline ends. This CDR3 is 14 amino acids long. This CDR3 is CASSFSRGAETQYF. The CDR3 DNA follows: TGTGCCAGCAGCTTTTCAAGGGGGGCTGAGACCCAGTACTTC.

The chain employs TRBV7-8 and TRBJ1-5, with D possibly being TRBD1 (6 bases). Germline-derived CDR1 and CDR2 are SGHVS and FQNEAQ. CDR3 size: 17 residues. Trimming removed 5 bases from V and 2 bases from J, with 19 bases in between. CDR3 sequence (DNA): TGTGCCAGCAGCCTAGGGGGGGGGATTGGGCGCAATCAGCCCCAGCATTTT. Residues: CASSLGGGIGRNQPQHF.

The V and J genes are TRBV19 and TRBJ1-1; no clear D gene. Germline V gene sequence: CDR1 LNHDA, CDR2 SQIVND (reference sequence). The CDR3 is 15 amino acids. V lost 3 bases and J 0 bases, leaving 11 bases between the germline ends. The CDR3 here is CASSMGRGLNTEAFF. The CDR3 DNA follows: TGTGCCAGTAGTATGGGCAGAGGCTTGAACACTGAAGCTTTCTTT.

Many counts were recorded for this clonotype. The genes are TRBV28 and TRBJ1-2; D uncertain. Germline loops: CDR1 MDHEN, CDR2 SYDVKM. The V end lost 1 base, the J end lost 8 bases, and 11 bases lay between the germline ends. The CDR3 contains 13 residues. The chain's CDR3 is CASSLLGGGGYTF. CDR3 DNA: TGTGCCAGCAGTTTATTAGGCGGCGGCGGCTACACCTTC.

The V gene is TRBV20-1, the J gene TRBJ1-5; 9 positions agree with TRBD1. V shed 6 bases and J 3 bases; nucleotides not matched to a gene: 6. Germline values: CDR1 DFQATT, CDR2 SNEGSKA (reference sequence). The CDR3 sequence is 14 residues long. The CDR3 nucleotides read TGCAGTGCCCCCCGGACAGGGGACAATCAGCCCCAGCATTTT. This encodes CSAPRTGDNQPQHF.

There are a few counts of this clonotype. CDR3 sequence reads: CSASSGTGGAGANVLTF. The CDR3 region has the DNA TGCAGTGCTAGTTCCGGGACAGGGGGCGCGGGGGCCAACGTCCTGACTTTC. The chain employs TRBV20-1 and TRBJ2-6; TRBD1 matches 12 bases. There are 17 residues in the CDR3. Germline V gives CDR1 DFQATT, CDR2 SNEGSKA (reference sequence). V shed 3 bases and J 4 bases; nucleotides not matched to a gene: 7.

The chain has TRBV5-1 and TRBJ2-6, with D tentatively TRBD1 or TRBD2 (6 bases each). The V end lost 2 bases, the J end lost 2 bases, and 11 bases lay between the germline ends. The CDR3 is 16 residues long. Germline loops: CDR1 SGHRS, CDR2 YFSETQ. The CDR3 DNA is TGCGCCAGCAGCTTCAGAAGGGGGGCTGGGGCCAACGTCCTGACTTTC. Amino acid sequence: CASSFRRGAGANVLTF.

This clonotype was counted a few times. The CDR3 region is CSARPQTGAVYGYTF. CDR3 DNA: TGCAGTGCTAGACCCCAAACAGGGGCTGTCTATGGCTACACCTTC. The chain couples TRBV20-1 to TRBJ1-2; 7 bases are shared with TRBD1. This CDR3 region has 15 residues. Germline-derived CDR1 and CDR2 are DFQATT and SNEGSKA (reference sequence). J gave up 4 bases and V 2 bases, and 10 bases lay outside the gene matches.

This clonotype was recorded at least ten times. The V and J genes are TRBV13 and TRBJ2-7, with TRBD1 matching 10 bases. Per the germline V gene, CDR1 is PRHDT and CDR2 is FYEKMQ (reference sequence). Trimming cost V 1 base and J 5 bases; bases outside gene matches: 5. The CDR3 loop spans 15 amino acids. The CDR3 region has the DNA TGTGCCAGCAGCTTAGTAGGACAGGGGGTCCACGAGCAGTACTTC. It encodes CASSLVGQGVHEQYF.

This clonotype came up many times. The DNA for the CDR3 is TGTGCCAGCAGCTTACGTGTCCCTAGCGGGAGGGCCCAAACCTACGAGCAGTACTTC. The encoded protein is CASSLRVPSGRAQTYEQYF. This chain connects TRBV7-3 to TRBJ2-7; TRBD2 aligns across 12 bases. In germline, CDR1 is SGHTA, CDR2 FQGTGA. CDR3 length: 19 residues. Germline trimming cut 2 bases from V and 2 bases from J; bases unmatched to any gene: 13.

This chain links TRBV29-1 with TRBJ1-1, with D unresolved. This CDR3 contains 14 residues. The germline gives CDR1 SQVTM, CDR2 ANQGSEA. The V and J ends lost 7 bases and 0 bases respectively, with 15 bases between them. CDR3: CSGAPQTLNTEAFF. CDR3 nucleotides: TGCAGCGGAGCACCCCAGACGCTGAACACTGAAGCTTTCTTT.

This clonotype appeared many times. Just one base apart from a much larger clone, this may be a read error. The chain combines TRBV6-5 with TRBJ2-7; 11 nucleotides line up with TRBD2. J gave up 7 bases and V 2 bases, and 7 bases lay outside the gene matches. The CDR3 extends over 15 amino acids. Germline lookup yields CDR1 MNHEY and CDR2 SVGAGI. For the CDR3, the DNA is TGTGCCAGCAGTTACGGTACTAGCGGGAGTGGGGAGCAGTACTTC. This codes for CASSYGTSGSGEQYF.

The J gene is TRBJ1-1, the V gene TRBV12-3 or TRBV12-4; 10 nucleotides match TRBD1. CDR3 length: 15 amino acids. The trim removed 5 bases at V and 3 bases at J, leaving 6 bases unmatched. The CDR3 loop is CASSHLDRGHTEAFF. The CDR3 coding sequence is TGTGCCAGCAGTCACCTTGACAGGGGGCACACTGAAGCTTTCTTT.

The chain links TRBV29-1 to TRBJ1-2; 7 bases align to TRBD1. With V trimmed by 0 bases and J by 8 bases, 9 bases remained unmatched. The CDR3 runs 14 residues. Germline V gives CDR1 SQVTM, CDR2 ANQGSEA. CDR3: CSVEEQGDLEGYTF. The DNA for the CDR3 is TGCAGCGTTGAAGAGCAGGGGGACTTGGAGGGCTACACCTTC. The variable domain in full, completed from reference TRBV29-1 and TRBJ1-2, reads SAVISQKPSRDICQRGTSLTIQCQVDSQVTMMFWYRQQPGQSLTLIATANQGSEATYESGFVIDKFPISRPNLTFSTLTVSNMSPEDSSIYLCSVEEQGDLEGYTFGSGTRLTVV.

This clonotype has at least ten counts. The J gene is TRBJ1-2, the V gene TRBV28; tentative D call: TRBD1 (5 bases). Trimming shortened V by 5 bases and J by 2 bases, and 18 bases separated the two germline ends. Germline CDR1 reads MDHEN; CDR2 reads SYDVKM. The CDR3 has 16 residues. The chain's CDR3 is CASSPPAGLGNYGYTF. The CDR3 bases are TGTGCCAGCAGTCCCCCGGCAGGGCTGGGAAACTATGGCTACACCTTC.

This clonotype occurred many times. The chain recombines TRBV28 with TRBJ1-2; D unresolved. Trimming pared 3 bases from V and 0 bases from J, leaving 14 bases between. CDR1 is MDHEN and CDR2 is SYDVKM in the germline V gene. The CDR3 length is 16 residues. CDR3 in DNA: TGTGCCAGCAGTTTTCACCACGCAGTCTCTAACTATGGCTACACCTTC. This sequence encodes CASSFHHAVSNYGYTF.

This clonotype was observed many times. The chain recombines TRBV6-1 with TRBJ2-5; TRBD2 agrees at 9 bases. Trimming removed 5 bases from V and 3 bases from J; junction bases left unmatched: 1. CDR1 and CDR2 from the germline V gene are MNHNS and SASEGT. This CDR3 region has 13 residues. CDR3 in DNA: TGTGCCAGCAGTCCTAGCGGGAAAGAGACCCAGTACTTC. Translated: CASSPSGKETQYF.

This clonotype was counted only a few times. Just one base apart from a much larger clone, this may be a read error. The chain couples TRBV28 to TRBJ2-7; D is uncertain. Germline CDR1 and CDR2: MDHEN and SYDVKM. The CDR3 spans 14 residues. The CDR3 DNA reads as TGTGCCAGCAGTTTGGCAACAGTGTCCTACGAGCGGTACTTC. This sequence encodes CASSLATVSYERYF.

This clonotype was detected many times. The chain has TRBV6-6 and TRBJ2-5; 8 bases align to TRBD1. CDR3 length: 15 residues. After removal of 2 bases from V and 4 bases from J, the junction contained 6 bases not matched to a gene. The germline V gene has CDR1 MNHNY and CDR2 SVGAGI (reference sequence). In DNA, the CDR3 is TGTGCCAGCAGTTACCCAGACAGGGGCGGAGAGACCCAGTACTTC. Its protein product is CASSYPDRGGETQYF.

The CDR3, as DNA: TGTGCCAGCGGGAGGACTAGCGGGGGCTCCCAAGAGACCCAGTACTTC. It codes for CASGRTSGGSQETQYF. This chain links TRBV13 with TRBJ2-5; 13 bases align to TRBD2. Germline assignment: CDR1 PRHDT and CDR2 FYEKMQ (reference sequence). V lost 8 bases to trimming and J lost 1 base; unmatched junction nucleotides: 7. The CDR3 contains 16 residues.

There are many counts of this clonotype. The chain uses TRBV10-1 and TRBJ2-7; perhaps D is TRBD1 or TRBD2 (5 bases each). The CDR3 has 15 residues. V was pared by 0 bases and J by 4 bases, with 13 bases between. Germline V gene data show CDR1 as WNHNN and CDR2 as SYGVQD (reference sequence). The CDR3 DNA reads as TGCGCCAGCAGTGAGTCCGGGACGAGGCGGTACGAGCAGTACTTC. It translates to CASSESGTRRYEQYF.

There are many counts of this clonotype. The chain recombines TRBV2 with TRBJ2-7; 11 nucleotides match TRBD2. Germline lookup yields CDR1 SNHLY and CDR2 FYNNEI. The CDR3 covers 16 residues. V lost 8 bases and J lost 2; bases outside the gene matches: 11. The CDR3 loop reads CASLTSGISPTYEQYF. CDR3 nucleotide sequence: TGTGCCAGCTTGACTAGCGGGATTAGCCCTACCTACGAGCAGTACTTC.

This clonotype occurred a few times. The CDR3 sequence: CASSPQTGTENYEQYF. The CDR3 DNA reads TGTGCCAGCAGCCCCCAAACCGGGACAGAGAACTACGAGCAGTACTTC. The chain has TRBV7-6 and TRBJ2-7; TRBD1 matches 7 bases. Germline V lookup: CDR1 SGHVS, CDR2 FNYEAQ. J gave up 3 bases and V 5 bases, and 13 bases lay outside the gene matches. The CDR3 is 16 residues long.

The V and J genes are TRBV20-1 and TRBJ1-2; TRBD1 is a possible D gene (5 bases). The CDR3 has 13 amino acids. The V and J ends lost 6 bases and 3 bases respectively, with 14 bases between them. CDR1 is DFQATT, CDR2 SNEGSKA, per germline (reference sequence). CDR3 coding DNA: TGCAGTGCCCAACCCGGGACCGACTATGGCTACACCTTC. It yields the protein CSAQPGTDYGYTF.

Regarding this clonotype: A much larger clone is a single base away; this may be a read error. The chain joins TRBV6-1 to TRBJ2-5, with 9 bases aligning to TRBD1. CDR3 length: 14 residues. The V gene end was trimmed by 6 bases and the J gene end by 5 bases; junction bases not matched to a gene: 7. Germline V CDR1 and CDR2: MNHNS, SASEGT. The CDR3 protein is CASRNRGRSETQYF. The CDR3, as DNA: TGTGCCAGCAGGAACAGGGGGCGGAGTGAGACCCAGTACTTC.

The chain recombines TRBV3-1 with TRBJ2-6; D not certain. V was shortened by 4 bases and J by 0 bases, with 13 bases between the two germline ends. Germline CDR1 is LGHDT and CDR2 is YNNKEL (reference sequence). This CDR3 contains 17 residues. The CDR3 loop reads CASSRDWTFSGANVLTF. The CDR3 bases are TGTGCCAGCAGCCGAGATTGGACCTTCTCTGGGGCCAACGTCCTGACTTTC.

The rearrangement uses TRBV29-1 and TRBJ1-2, with 8 nucleotides matching TRBD1. The CDR3 contains 15 residues. Germline CDR1 reads SQVTM; CDR2 reads ANQGSEA. J was trimmed by 4 bases and V by 4 bases; bases with no gene match: 11. In DNA form, the CDR3 reads TGCAGCGTTGTGGGGATGCCGGGACAGGCCTATGGCTACACCTTC. Encoded protein: CSVVGMPGQAYGYTF.